This T cell receptor (beta chain) was profiled in a study of spatial heterogeneity in lung cancer. Germline V gives CDR1 SGHKS, CDR2 YYEKEE (reference sequence). V dropped 4 bases and J dropped 5 bases, with 21 bases sitting between them. The CDR3 contains 16 residues. One entry per CDR3 protein, called by TCRdb with MiXCR from the 5' RACE reads. The table includes tens of thousands of distinct CDR3 sequences, approximately 12% detected once. Regarding time point: sample taken at primary tumor resection. This sequence originates from a male donor with early-stage non-small cell lung cancer. The V gene is TRBV5-5, the J gene TRBJ1-2, with TRBD1 as a possible D gene (6 bases). The input for sequencing was PBMCs, taken at surgery. For the CDR3, the DNA is TGTGCCAGCAGCCCTGTCGTCGGGGGCAAAGGGTATGGCTACACCTTC. Amino acids: CASSPVVGGKGYGYTF. Complete variable domain (other parts from reference TRBV5-5 and TRBJ1-2): DAGVTQSPTHLIKTRGQQVTLRCSPISGHKSVSWYQQVLGQGPQFIFQYYEKEERGRGNFPDRFSARQFPNYSSELNVNALLLGDSALYLCASSPVVGGKGYGYTFGSGTRLTVV.